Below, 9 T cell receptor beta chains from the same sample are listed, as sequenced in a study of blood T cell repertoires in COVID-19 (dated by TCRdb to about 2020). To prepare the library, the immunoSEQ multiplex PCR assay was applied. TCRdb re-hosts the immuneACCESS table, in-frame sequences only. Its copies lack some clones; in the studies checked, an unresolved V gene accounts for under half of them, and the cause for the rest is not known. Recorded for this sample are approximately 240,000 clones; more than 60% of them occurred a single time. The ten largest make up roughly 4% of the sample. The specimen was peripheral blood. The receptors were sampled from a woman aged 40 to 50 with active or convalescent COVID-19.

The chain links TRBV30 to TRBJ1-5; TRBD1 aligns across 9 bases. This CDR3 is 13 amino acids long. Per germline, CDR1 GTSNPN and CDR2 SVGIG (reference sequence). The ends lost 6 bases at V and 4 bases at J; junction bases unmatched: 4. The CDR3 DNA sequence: TGTGCCTGCCGGGACAGGGTTAATCAGCCCCAGCATTTT. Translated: CACRDRVNQPQHF. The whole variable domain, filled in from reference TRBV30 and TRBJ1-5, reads SQTIHQWPATLVQPVGSPLSLECTVEGTSNPNLYWYRQAAGRGLQLLFYSVGIGQISSEVPQNLSASRPQDRQFILSSKKLLLSDSGFYLCACRDRVNQPQHFGDGTRLSIL.

The CDR3 region is CASSFAGANGYTF. The CDR3 DNA sequence: TGTGCCAGCAGCTTCGCGGGAGCGAATGGCTACACCTTC. The chain is built from TRBV5-5 and TRBJ1-2; no reliable D call. The V end was cut by 2 bases, the J end by 6 bases, with 11 bases between. The length of the CDR3 is 13 residues. Germline loops: CDR1 SGHKS, CDR2 YYEKEE (reference sequence).

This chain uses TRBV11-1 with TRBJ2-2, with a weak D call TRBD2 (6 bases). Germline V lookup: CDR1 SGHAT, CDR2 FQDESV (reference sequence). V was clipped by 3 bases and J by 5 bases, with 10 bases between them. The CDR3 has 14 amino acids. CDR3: CASSFGRETGELFF. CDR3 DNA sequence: TGTGCCAGCAGCTTCGGACGGGAGACCGGGGAGCTGTTTTTT.

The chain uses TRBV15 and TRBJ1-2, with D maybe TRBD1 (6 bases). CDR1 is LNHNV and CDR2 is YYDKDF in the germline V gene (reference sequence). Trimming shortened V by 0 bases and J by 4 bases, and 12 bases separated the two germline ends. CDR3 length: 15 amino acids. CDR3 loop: CATSRDRRQVYGYTF. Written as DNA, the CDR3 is TGTGCCACCAGCAGAGATAGAAGACAGGTCTATGGCTACACCTTC.

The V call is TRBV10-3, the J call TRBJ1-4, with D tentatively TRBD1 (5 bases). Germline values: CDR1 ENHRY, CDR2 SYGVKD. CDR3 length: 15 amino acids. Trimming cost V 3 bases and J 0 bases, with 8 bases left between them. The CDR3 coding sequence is TGTGCCATCAGTGAATCAGGGTCAACTAATGAAAAACTGTTTTTT. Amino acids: CAISESGSTNEKLFF.

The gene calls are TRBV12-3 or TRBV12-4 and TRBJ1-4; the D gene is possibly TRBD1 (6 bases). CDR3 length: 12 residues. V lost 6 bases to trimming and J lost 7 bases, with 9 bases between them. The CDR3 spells CASRPDSEKLFF. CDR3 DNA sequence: TGTGCCAGCAGACCGGACAGTGAAAAACTGTTTTTT.

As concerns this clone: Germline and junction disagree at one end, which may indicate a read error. The CDR3: CTSSWTSGGAETQYF. The CDR3 DNA follows: TGTACCAGCAGTTGGACTAGCGGGGGGGCAGAGACCCAGTACTTC. The rearrangement links TRBV6-2 or TRBV6-3 to TRBJ2-5, with 15 bases fitting TRBD2. The CDR3 has 15 residues. The V gene's germline CDR1 is MNHEY and CDR2 SVGEGT.

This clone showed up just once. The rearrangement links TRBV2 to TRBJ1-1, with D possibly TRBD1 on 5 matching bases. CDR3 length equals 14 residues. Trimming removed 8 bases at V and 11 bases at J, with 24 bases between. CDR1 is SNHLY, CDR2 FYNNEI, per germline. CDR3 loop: CASQEGTSPPGAFF. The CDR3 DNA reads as TGTGCCAGCCAGGAGGGGACTTCGCCCCCCGGGGCTTTCTTT.

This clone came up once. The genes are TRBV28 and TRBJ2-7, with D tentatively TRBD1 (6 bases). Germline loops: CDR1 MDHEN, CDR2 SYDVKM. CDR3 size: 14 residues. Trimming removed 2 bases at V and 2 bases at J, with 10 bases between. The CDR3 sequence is CASSLGRTAYEQYV. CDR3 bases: TGTGCCAGCAGTTTAGGCCGGACAGCCTACGAGCAGTACGTC.